This record covers a single T cell receptor beta chain. This sample is drawn from a study of blood T cell repertoires in COVID-19. The CDR3 extends over 13 amino acids. Trimming left V 4 bases short and J 5 bases short, with 12 bases between. Germline V CDR1 and CDR2: LGHNA, YNFKEQ. Profiled with immunoSEQ multiplex PCR; TCRdb holds only in-frame clones, not every one. Of hundreds of thousands of clones in the sample, 80% to 90% were seen once. This TCR was sampled from a man aged 25 to 40 who had recovered from COVID-19. The chain links TRBV4-2 to TRBJ2-7; no reliable D call. The sequenced material came from PBMCs or T cells enriched from blood (not recorded which). In nucleotides, the CDR3 is TGTGCCAGCAGCCGAGGCGAGAGCAACGAGCAGTACTTC. Translated, it gives CASSRGESNEQYF.